Following are 7 T cell receptor beta chains from one sample sequenced in a study of blood T cell repertoires in COVID-19. Profiling relied on immunoSEQ multiplex PCR, and the TCRdb table lists in-frame clones only, not all of them. The data contain more than 65,000 clones, 75% to 80% of them singletons. Sequenced input: peripheral blood. Receptors originate from a woman in her fifties or sixties with acute or convalescent COVID-19.

This sequence joins TRBV19 and TRBJ1-1, with 9 positions matching TRBD1. V shed 5 bases, J shed 4 bases, and the junction held 5 bases outside the gene matches. Germline V gives CDR1 LNHDA, CDR2 SQIVND (reference sequence). The CDR3 runs 14 residues. CDR3 sequence: CASSHRGHSTEAFF. CDR3 DNA: TGTGCCAGTAGTCACAGGGGGCACAGCACTGAAGCTTTCTTT.

The chain is built from TRBV7-3 and TRBJ2-3; a possible D gene is TRBD2 (5 bases). CDR1 is SGHTA, CDR2 FQGTGA, per germline. The CDR3 contains 14 residues. V lost 0 bases and J lost 4, with 8 bases in between. In nucleotides, the CDR3 is TGTGCCAGCAGCTTAACCATGGGAGCAGATACGCAGTATTTT. Its translation is CASSLTMGADTQYF. Based on the CDR3 plus reference TRBV7-3 and TRBJ2-3, the full variable domain is GAGVSQTPSNKVTEKGKYVELRCDPISGHTALYWYRQSLGQGPEFLIYFQGTGAADDSGLPNDRFFAVRPEGSVSTLKIQRTERGDSAVYLCASSLTMGADTQYFGPGTRLTVL.

The V gene is TRBV5-1, the J gene TRBJ2-5; 13 bases are a match to TRBD2. After removal of 3 bases from V and 5 bases from J, the junction contained 4 bases not matched to a gene. CDR3 length: 15 residues. Germline V gives CDR1 SGHRS, CDR2 YFSETQ. The CDR3 region has the DNA TGCGCCAGCAGCTCGGGACTAGCGGGGCGGGAGACCCAGTACTTC. It specifies CASSSGLAGRETQYF. The whole variable domain, remainder taken from reference TRBV5-1 and TRBJ2-5, is KAGVTQTPRYLIKTRGQQVTLSCSPISGHRSVSWYQQTPGQGLQFLFEYFSETQRNKGNFPGRFSGRQFSNSRSEMNVSTLELGDSALYLCASSSGLAGRETQYFGPGTRLLVL.

This clone has only a few counts. The rearrangement links TRBV6-1 to TRBJ1-3; D is unclear. The CDR3 is made up of 14 amino acids. Between the trimmed V and J ends, which lost 3 bases and 0 bases, there was a span of 6 bases. Germline assignment: CDR1 MNHNS and CDR2 SASEGT. CDR3 amino acids: CASSESSSGNTIYF. The CDR3 DNA reads as TGTGCCAGCAGTGAGTCCAGCTCTGGAAACACCATATATTTT.

DNA for the CDR3: TGTGCCAGCAGTCGCTACTCCTCTGGAAACACCATATATTTT. Protein product: CASSRYSSGNTIYF. The rearrangement uses TRBV19 and TRBJ1-3; no reliable D call. The V gene's germline CDR1 is LNHDA and CDR2 SQIVND (reference sequence). The CDR3 has 14 amino acids. Trimming pared 9 bases from V and 0 bases from J, leaving 12 bases between. The full variable domain, rest sourced from reference TRBV19 and TRBJ1-3, is DGGITQSPKYLFRKEGQNVTLSCEQNLNHDAMYWYRQDPGQGLRLIYYSQIVNDFQKGDIAEGYSVSREKKESFPLTVTSAQKNPTAFYLCASSRYSSGNTIYFGEGSWLTVV.

DNA of the CDR3: TGTGCCAGCAAGGACAGGGGGGACTACACCTTC. It specifies CASKDRGDYTF. The chain employs TRBV2 and TRBJ1-2; 10 bases line up with TRBD1. V was pared by 7 bases and J by 10 bases, with 3 bases of the junction left unmatched. CDR3 size: 11 residues. The V gene's germline CDR1 is SNHLY and CDR2 FYNNEI.

The gene calls are TRBV27 and TRBJ2-7; 12 bases agree with TRBD1. The V segment lost 3 bases and the J segment 6 bases; nucleotides outside the gene matches: 3. The CDR3 covers 14 residues. CDR1 MNHEY and CDR2 SMNVEV come from the germline V gene (reference sequence). DNA of the CDR3: TGTGCCAGCAGTTTGGGGACAGGGGGCCTCGAGCAGTACTTC. Residues: CASSLGTGGLEQYF.